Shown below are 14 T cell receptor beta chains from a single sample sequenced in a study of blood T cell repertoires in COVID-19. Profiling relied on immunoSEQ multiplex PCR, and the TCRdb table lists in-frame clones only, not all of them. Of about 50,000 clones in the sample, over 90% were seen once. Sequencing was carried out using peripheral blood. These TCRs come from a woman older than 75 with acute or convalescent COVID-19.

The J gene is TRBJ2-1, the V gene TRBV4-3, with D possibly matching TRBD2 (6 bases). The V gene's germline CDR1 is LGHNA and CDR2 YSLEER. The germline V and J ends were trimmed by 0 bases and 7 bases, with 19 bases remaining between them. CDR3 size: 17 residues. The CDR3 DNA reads TGCGCCAGCAGCCAAGATCGGTGGCGGGGTGGGTTGAATGAGCAGTTCTTC. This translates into CASSQDRWRGGLNEQFF.

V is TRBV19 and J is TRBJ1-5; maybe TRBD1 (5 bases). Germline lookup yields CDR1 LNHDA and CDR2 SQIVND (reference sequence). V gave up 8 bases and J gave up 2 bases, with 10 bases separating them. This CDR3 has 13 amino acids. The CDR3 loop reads CASRGVGNQPQHF. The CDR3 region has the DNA TGTGCCAGTCGGGGGGTAGGCAATCAGCCCCAGCATTTT.

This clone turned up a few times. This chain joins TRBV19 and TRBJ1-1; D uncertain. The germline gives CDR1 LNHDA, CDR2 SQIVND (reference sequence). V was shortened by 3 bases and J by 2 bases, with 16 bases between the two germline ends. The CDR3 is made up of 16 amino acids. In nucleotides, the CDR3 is TGTGCCAGTAGTATTGTCGGTACGGTATTAAACACTGAAGCTTTCTTT. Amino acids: CASSIVGTVLNTEAFF.

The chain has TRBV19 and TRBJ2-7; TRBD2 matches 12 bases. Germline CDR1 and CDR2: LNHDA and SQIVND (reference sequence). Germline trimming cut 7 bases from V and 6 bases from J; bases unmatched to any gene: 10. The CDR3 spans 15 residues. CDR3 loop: CASTSSPLAGGEQYF. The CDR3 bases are TGTGCCAGTACCTCATCCCCACTAGCGGGAGGCGAGCAGTACTTC. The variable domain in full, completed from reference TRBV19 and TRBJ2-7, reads DGGITQSPKYLFRKEGQNVTLSCEQNLNHDAMYWYRQDPGQGLRLIYYSQIVNDFQKGDIAEGYSVSREKKESFPLTVTSAQKNPTAFYLCASTSSPLAGGEQYFGPGTRLTVT.

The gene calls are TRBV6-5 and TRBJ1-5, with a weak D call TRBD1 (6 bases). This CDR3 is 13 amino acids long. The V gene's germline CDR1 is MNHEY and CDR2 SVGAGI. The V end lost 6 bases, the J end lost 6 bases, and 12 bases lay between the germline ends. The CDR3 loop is CASSSGVRQPQHF. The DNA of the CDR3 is TGTGCCAGCAGCTCAGGGGTTCGTCAGCCCCAGCATTTT.

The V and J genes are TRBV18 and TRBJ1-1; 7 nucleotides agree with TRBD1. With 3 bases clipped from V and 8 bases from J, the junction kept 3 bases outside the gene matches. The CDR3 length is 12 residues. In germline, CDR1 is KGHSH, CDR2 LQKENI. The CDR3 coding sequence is TGTGCCAGCTCACCCCGACAGGGAGAAGCTTTCTTT. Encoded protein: CASSPRQGEAFF.

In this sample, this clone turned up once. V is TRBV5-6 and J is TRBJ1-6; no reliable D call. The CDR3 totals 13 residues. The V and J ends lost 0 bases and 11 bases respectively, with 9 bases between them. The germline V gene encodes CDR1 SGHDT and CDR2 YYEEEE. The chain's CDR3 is CASSLDSGAPLHF. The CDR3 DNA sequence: TGTGCCAGCAGCTTGGACTCGGGTGCACCCCTCCACTTT.

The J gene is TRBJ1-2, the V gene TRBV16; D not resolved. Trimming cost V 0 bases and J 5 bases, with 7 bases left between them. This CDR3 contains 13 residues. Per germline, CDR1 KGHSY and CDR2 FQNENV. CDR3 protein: CASSQSGSYGYTF. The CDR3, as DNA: TGTGCCAGCAGCCAATCAGGGAGTTATGGCTACACCTTC. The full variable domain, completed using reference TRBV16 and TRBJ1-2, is GEEVAQTPKHLVRGEGQKAKLYCAPIKGHSYVFWYQQVLKNEFKFLISFQNENVFDETGMPKERFSAKCLPNSPCSLEIQATKLEDSAVYFCASSQSGSYGYTFGSGTRLTVV.

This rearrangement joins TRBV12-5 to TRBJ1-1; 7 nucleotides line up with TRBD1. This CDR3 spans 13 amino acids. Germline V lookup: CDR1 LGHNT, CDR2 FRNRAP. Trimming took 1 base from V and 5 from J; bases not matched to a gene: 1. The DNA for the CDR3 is TGTGCTAGTGGTTTGGAGGGGGCGACTGAAGCTTTCTTT. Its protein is CASGLEGATEAFF.

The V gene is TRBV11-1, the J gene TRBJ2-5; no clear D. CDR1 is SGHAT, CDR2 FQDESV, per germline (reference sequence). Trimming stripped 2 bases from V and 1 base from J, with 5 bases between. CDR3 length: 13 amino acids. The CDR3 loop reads CASSLHSQETQYF. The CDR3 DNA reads TGTGCCAGCAGCTTACACAGCCAAGAGACCCAGTACTTC.

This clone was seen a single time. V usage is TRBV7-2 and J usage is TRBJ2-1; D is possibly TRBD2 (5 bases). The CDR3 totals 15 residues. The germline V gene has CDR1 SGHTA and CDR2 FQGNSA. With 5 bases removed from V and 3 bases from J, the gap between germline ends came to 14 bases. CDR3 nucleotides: TGTGCCAGCAGCCCCAGGACTTCCGACTACAATGAGCAGTTCTTC. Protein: CASSPRTSDYNEQFF.

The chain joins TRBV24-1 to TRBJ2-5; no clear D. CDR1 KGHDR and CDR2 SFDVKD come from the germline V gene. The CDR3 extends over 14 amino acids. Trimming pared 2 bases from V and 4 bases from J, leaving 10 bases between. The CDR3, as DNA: TGTGCCACCAGTGATTCTCTTTATTCAGAGACCCAGTACTTC. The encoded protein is CATSDSLYSETQYF.

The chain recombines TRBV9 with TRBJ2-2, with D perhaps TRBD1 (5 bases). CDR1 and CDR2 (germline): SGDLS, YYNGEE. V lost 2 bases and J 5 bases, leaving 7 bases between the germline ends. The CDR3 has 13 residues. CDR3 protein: CASSVRQTGELFF. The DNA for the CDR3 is TGTGCCAGCAGCGTGAGACAGACCGGGGAGCTGTTTTTT. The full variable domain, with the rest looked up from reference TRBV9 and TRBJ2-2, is DSGVTQTPKHLITATGQRVTLRCSPRSGDLSVYWYQQSLDQGLQFLIQYYNGEERAKGNILERFSAQQFPDLHSELNLSSLELGDSALYFCASSVRQTGELFFGEGSRLTVL.

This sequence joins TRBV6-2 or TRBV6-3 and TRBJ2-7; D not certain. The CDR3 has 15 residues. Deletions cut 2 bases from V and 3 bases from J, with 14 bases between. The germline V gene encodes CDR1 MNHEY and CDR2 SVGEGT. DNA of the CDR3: TGTGCCAGCAGTTACCCCCGGTTGGTTAGCTACGAGCAGTACTTC. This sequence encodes CASSYPRLVSYEQYF.